One and the same sample provided the 25 T cell receptor beta chains below, sequenced in a study of T cell repertoires in cytomegalovirus infection. TCRdb reanalysed the reads using MiXCR and keeps one entry per CDR3 protein. The profile covers around 450,000 distinct CDR3 sequences, with approximately 11% appearing a single time and roughly 10% taken by the ten largest. Sequences were obtained from PBMCs. The source of these receptors is a human donor in good health (CMV status not recorded). Some clones in this sample may be carry-over from other donors' samples.

This clonotype was observed at least ten times. The chain's CDR3 is CSARDHLGAAYEQYF. The CDR3 DNA is TGCAGTGCTAGAGATCACTTGGGGGCGGCCTACGAGCAGTACTTC. This chain links TRBV20-1 with TRBJ2-7; tentatively, D is TRBD1 (6 bases). The V end was cut by 0 bases, the J end by 2 bases, with 14 bases between. From germline, CDR1 is DFQATT and CDR2 SNEGSKA (reference sequence). The CDR3 is 15 residues long.

This sequence joins TRBV20-1 and TRBJ2-2; D is possibly TRBD1 (6 bases). There are 15 residues in the CDR3. Per germline, CDR1 DFQATT and CDR2 SNEGSKA (reference sequence). The germline V and J ends were trimmed by 5 bases and 0 bases, with 13 bases remaining between them. The CDR3 loop is CSAPGGGTNTGELFF. CDR3 bases: TGCAGTGCTCCGGGTGGGGGCACGAACACCGGGGAGCTGTTTTTT.

The chain combines TRBV6-6 with TRBJ2-2, with TRBD2 identical over 8 bases. Germline CDR1 reads MNHNY; CDR2 reads SVGAGI (reference sequence). There are 14 residues in the CDR3. V dropped 2 bases and J dropped 5; count of bases not matched to a gene: 1. The chain's CDR3 is CASSYREGTGELFF. The DNA for the CDR3 is TGTGCCAGCAGTTACCGGGAGGGTACCGGGGAGCTGTTTTTT.

This clonotype appeared many times. The gene calls are TRBV28 and TRBJ2-5; perhaps TRBD2 as D (5 bases). V lost 7 bases and J lost 0, with 6 bases in between. Germline V gene sequence: CDR1 MDHEN, CDR2 SYDVKM. The CDR3 covers 12 residues. The CDR3 bases are TGTGCCAGCAACGGGAACCAAGAGACCCAGTACTTC. It is translated as CASNGNQETQYF.

This clonotype was seen many times. CDR3 amino acids: CASSLAGLDAHNYGYTF. CDR3 nucleotide sequence: TGTGCCAGCAGCTTAGCGGGCCTCGACGCCCATAACTATGGCTACACCTTC. V gene TRBV11-1 combines with J gene TRBJ1-2; D remains ambiguous. This CDR3 region has 17 residues. Germline V gives CDR1 SGHAT, CDR2 FQDESV (reference sequence). V shed 0 bases and J shed 1 base, with 15 bases lying between them. The variable domain in full, completed from reference TRBV11-1 and TRBJ1-2, reads EAEVAQSPRYKITEKSQAVAFWCDPISGHATLYWYRQILGQGPELLVQFQDESVVDDSQLPKDRFSAERLKGVDSTLKIQPAELGDSAMYLCASSLAGLDAHNYGYTFGSGTRLTVV.

This clonotype was seen repeatedly, ten times or more. The rearrangement joins TRBV7-3 to TRBJ2-2; weak D call: TRBD2 (6 bases). V was pared by 3 bases and J by 5 bases, with 16 bases between. CDR3 size: 16 residues. The germline V gene has CDR1 SGHTA and CDR2 FQGTGA. The CDR3 DNA sequence: TGTGCCAGCAGCTTGGTCGCCGGGAGAGGAACCGGGGAGCTGTTTTTT. It is translated as CASSLVAGRGTGELFF.

This clonotype was seen repeatedly, ten times or more. The rearrangement joins TRBV28 to TRBJ2-3, with 14 bases lining up with TRBD2. The CDR3 consists of 19 residues. From germline, CDR1 is MDHEN and CDR2 SYDVKM. V gave up 4 bases and J gave up 4 bases; unmatched junction bases: 13. CDR3 coding DNA: TGTGCCAGCAGTTCTATCCCCGGGACTAGCGGGAGTTACTCAGATACGCAGTATTTT. Its translation: CASSSIPGTSGSYSDTQYF.

The chain links TRBV2 to TRBJ2-3, with D tentatively TRBD1 or TRBD2 (5 bases each). This CDR3 has 17 residues. The ends were cut back, 6 bases at V and 1 base at J, with 20 bases in the middle. CDR1 is SNHLY, CDR2 FYNNEI, per germline. The chain's CDR3 is CASSPDVGQGGTDTQYF. The DNA for the CDR3 is TGTGCCAGCAGCCCTGACGTGGGGCAGGGAGGCACAGATACGCAGTATTTT.

This clonotype was seen a handful of times. The chain employs TRBV7-3 and TRBJ2-1; D may match TRBD1 or TRBD2 (5 bases each). CDR1 SGHTA and CDR2 FQGTGA come from the germline V gene. The V gene lost 0 bases and the J gene lost 5 bases, with 8 bases spanning the gap. The CDR3 totals 14 residues. The CDR3 bases are TGTGCCAGCAGCTTAACAGGGACCAACAATGAGCAGTTCTTC. Its translation is CASSLTGTNNEQFF. Using reference TRBV7-3 and TRBJ2-1 for the parts outside the CDR3, the full variable domain is GAGVSQTPSNKVTEKGKYVELRCDPISGHTALYWYRQSLGQGPEFLIYFQGTGAADDSGLPNDRFFAVRPEGSVSTLKIQRTERGDSAVYLCASSLTGTNNEQFFGPGTRLTVL.

In this sample, this clonotype turned up many times. V gene TRBV28 combines with J gene TRBJ2-5; D remains unclear. Trimming cost V 3 bases and J 3 bases, with 8 bases left between them. CDR3 size: 13 residues. Looked up from germline, CDR1 is MDHEN and CDR2 is SYDVKM. The CDR3 protein is CASSFVDEETQYF. CDR3 nucleotides: TGTGCCAGCAGTTTTGTGGACGAAGAGACCCAGTACTTC.

The chain has TRBV28 and TRBJ1-2; 8 bases line up with TRBD1. Germline V lookup: CDR1 MDHEN, CDR2 SYDVKM. The junction had 3 bases not matched to a gene; V was cut back by 6 bases and J by 0 bases. This CDR3 has 14 residues. The CDR3 loop is CASRTGGPNYGYTF. The DNA of the CDR3 is TGTGCCAGCAGAACAGGGGGTCCTAACTATGGCTACACCTTC.

This clonotype was recorded at least ten times. J is TRBJ1-1 and V is TRBV28; D possibly corresponds to TRBD1 (5 bases). This CDR3 comprises 14 residues. V was cut by 5 bases and J by 5 bases, with 15 bases left in between. Germline values: CDR1 MDHEN, CDR2 SYDVKM. In nucleotides, the CDR3 is TGTGCCAGCAGTCTGTCAGGGATGCCTACTGAAGCTTTCTTT. It yields the protein CASSLSGMPTEAFF. The variable domain in full, completed from reference TRBV28 and TRBJ1-1, reads DVKVTQSSRYLVKRTGEKVFLECVQDMDHENMFWYRQDPGLGLRLIYFSYDVKMKEKGDIPEGYSVSREKKERFSLILESASTNQTSMYLCASSLSGMPTEAFFGQGTRLTVV.

This clonotype was seen at least ten times. The V and J genes are TRBV7-9 and TRBJ2-2; the match to TRBD1 covers 8 bases. Germline assignment: CDR1 SEHNR and CDR2 FQNEAQ (reference sequence). The CDR3 spans 15 residues. The V segment lost 6 bases and the J segment 4 bases; nucleotides outside the gene matches: 7. DNA of the CDR3: TGTGCCAGCAGGGCAGGGGGCCGCGGCACCGGGGAGCTGTTTTTT. Protein: CASRAGGRGTGELFF.

The chain carries TRBV10-3 and TRBJ2-1; 10 positions match TRBD2. In germline, CDR1 is ENHRY, CDR2 SYGVKD. The CDR3 loop spans 18 amino acids. V gave up 0 bases and J gave up 7 bases; unmatched junction bases: 12. The CDR3, as DNA: TGTGCCATCAGTGAGTCGGTAGCTAGCGGGAGCCTGGGGAATGAGCAGTTCTTC. It translates to CAISESVASGSLGNEQFF.

On this clonotype itself: A much larger clone lies a single base off, so this may be a read error. The conserved final phenylalanine or tryptophan is absent from the CDR3, which likely points to a read error. The chain recombines TRBV7-2 with TRBJ2-7, with D perhaps matching TRBD1 or TRBD2 (7 bases each). Trimming removed 4 bases at V and 3 bases at J, with 13 bases between. The CDR3 length is 14 residues. From germline, CDR1 is SGHTA and CDR2 FQGNSA. As DNA, the CDR3 is TGTGCCAGCAGCTCAGGGGGGGTTTTCTACGAGCAGTACCTC. Amino acids: CASSSGGVFYEQYL.

This clonotype was found a few times. The chain links TRBV6-2 or TRBV6-3 to TRBJ2-7, with D possibly called TRBD1 or TRBD2 (5 bases each). CDR1 and CDR2 from the germline V gene are MNHEY and SVGEGT. The CDR3 is 11 residues long. V was pared by 7 bases and J by 6 bases, with 10 bases between. The CDR3 loop is CASKGRGEQYF. As DNA, the CDR3 is TGTGCCAGCAAGGGACGGGGCGAGCAGTACTTC.

The V call is TRBV11-2, the J call TRBJ2-3, with 8 bases matching TRBD2. This CDR3 is 16 amino acids long. Trimming removed 5 bases from V and 2 bases from J; junction bases left unmatched: 9. Germline assignment: CDR1 SGHAT and CDR2 FQNNGV. The CDR3 sequence is CASSPRGSGVTDTQYF. CDR3 DNA: TGTGCCAGCAGCCCCCGTGGTAGCGGGGTCACAGATACGCAGTATTTT.

The chain couples TRBV20-1 to TRBJ2-7; TRBD1 matches 10 bases. There are 14 residues in the CDR3. CDR1 is DFQATT and CDR2 is SNEGSKA in the germline V gene (reference sequence). The V segment lost 3 bases and the J segment 2 bases; nucleotides outside the gene matches: 4. The CDR3 protein is CSARGDRGTYEQYF. For the CDR3, the DNA is TGCAGTGCTAGGGGGGACAGGGGTACCTACGAGCAGTACTTC.

The chain employs TRBV3-1 and TRBJ2-3; 9 bases are shared with TRBD2. Per the germline V gene, CDR1 is LGHDT and CDR2 is YNNKEL (reference sequence). Trimming cost V 4 bases and J 6 bases; bases outside gene matches: 8. The CDR3 spans 15 residues. The CDR3 here is CASSLPGTSRDTQYF. The CDR3 coding sequence is TGTGCCAGCAGCCTCCCAGGGACTAGCCGCGATACGCAGTATTTT.

This clonotype has ten or more counts. The CDR3 reads CASSSTGDSSYF. The CDR3 bases are TGTGCCAGCAGCTCCACCGGGGACTCTTCGTACTTC. The chain links TRBV7-2 to TRBJ2-7; D is perhaps TRBD2 (6 bases). The CDR3 consists of 12 residues. With 4 bases removed from V and 12 bases from J, the gap between germline ends came to 16 bases. Germline V gene sequence: CDR1 SGHTA, CDR2 FQGNSA.

The chain uses TRBV29-1 and TRBJ2-3, with D possibly called TRBD1 or TRBD2 (6 bases each). With 0 bases removed from V and 6 bases from J, the gap between germline ends came to 7 bases. The CDR3 is 12 amino acids. CDR1 is SQVTM and CDR2 is ANQGSEA in the germline V gene. The CDR3 coding sequence is TGCAGCGTTGAAGAGGGGGGCGATACGCAGTATTTT. It specifies CSVEEGGDTQYF.

Only a few counts were recorded for this clonotype. The rearrangement uses TRBV20-1 and TRBJ1-5; TRBD1 might be the D (6 bases). V lost 5 bases and J 1 base, leaving 15 bases between the germline ends. The CDR3 is 15 residues long. Germline V gives CDR1 DFQATT, CDR2 SNEGSKA (reference sequence). Here the CDR3 reads CSAETGAGSNQPQHF. CDR3 nucleotide sequence: TGCAGTGCTGAGACGGGGGCGGGAAGCAATCAGCCCCAGCATTTT.

This clonotype was recorded many times. This rearrangement joins TRBV28 to TRBJ1-4, with 9 bases aligning to TRBD1. V shed 6 bases and J 4 bases; nucleotides not matched to a gene: 6. Germline V gene sequence: CDR1 MDHEN, CDR2 SYDVKM. The CDR3 is 15 residues long. The CDR3 here is CASSGGTGINEKLFF. CDR3 bases: TGTGCCAGCAGCGGAGGGACAGGGATTAATGAAAAACTGTTTTTT.

Many counts were recorded for this clonotype. V gene TRBV4-2 combines with J gene TRBJ1-5; D gene uncertain. Germline V CDR1 and CDR2: LGHNA, YNFKEQ. Trimming took off 0 bases at V and 10 bases at J, with 10 bases between the two ends. CDR3 length equals 13 residues. The CDR3 here is CASSQDLASPQHF. The CDR3 DNA follows: TGTGCCAGCAGCCAAGATTTGGCATCACCCCAGCATTTT.

This clonotype appeared many times. The chain joins TRBV5-1 to TRBJ2-2, with D maybe TRBD1 (6 bases). V shed 4 bases and J shed 0 bases, with 7 bases lying between them. The length of the CDR3 is 14 residues. CDR1 and CDR2 from the germline V gene are SGHRS and YFSETQ. CDR3 coding DNA: TGCGCCAGCAGCAAGGGGGCGAACACCGGGGAGCTGTTTTTT. Translated: CASSKGANTGELFF.